The source of this T cell receptor beta chain is a study of CD8 T cells in Susac syndrome. CDR1 and CDR2 (germline): SQVTM, ANQGSEA. CDR3 length: 12 residues. V was shortened by 5 bases and J by 3 bases, with 10 bases between the two germline ends. The RNA input was 0.5 to 1 ug, and it was reverse transcribed with random hexamers. Multiplex immunoSEQ PCR targeted 54 Vbeta and 13 Jbeta TCR beta segments. TCRdb ran MiXCR on the immunoSEQ multiplex PCR reads and lists one entry per CDR3 protein. The sample has 110,000 or so distinct CDR3 sequences; around 90% are singletons. Sample: CD4+ T cells from PBMCs. The sequence was collected from a human donor in good health. The chain links TRBV29-1 to TRBJ1-1, with unresolved D. CDR3 residues: CSVLYRDTEAFF. The CDR3 DNA follows: TGCAGCGTTTTATATAGGGACACTGAAGCTTTCTTT.